A single sample gave rise to the 27 T cell receptor beta chains below, sequenced in a study of blood T cell repertoires in COVID-19. Only in-frame clones appear in the TCRdb table, and some are missing; sequencing was by immunoSEQ multiplex PCR. The data show roughly 230,000 clones, approximately 84% seen once. The specimen was PBMCs or T cells enriched from blood (not recorded which). Receptor source: a man aged 45-65 years who had recovered from COVID-19.

The chain employs TRBV19 and TRBJ2-7, with 7 bases matching TRBD1. The ends lost 5 bases at V and 3 bases at J; junction bases unmatched: 7. Germline-derived CDR1 and CDR2 are LNHDA and SQIVND (reference sequence). The CDR3 extends over 14 amino acids. For the CDR3, the DNA is TGTGCCAGTAGTCTTAAGGGACAGAACTACGAGCAGTACTTC. Encoded protein: CASSLKGQNYEQYF. The full variable domain, with the rest looked up from reference TRBV19 and TRBJ2-7, is DGGITQSPKYLFRKEGQNVTLSCEQNLNHDAMYWYRQDPGQGLRLIYYSQIVNDFQKGDIAEGYSVSREKKESFPLTVTSAQKNPTAFYLCASSLKGQNYEQYFGPGTRLTVT.

This chain links TRBV19 with TRBJ2-1; 14 bases fit TRBD2. J gave up 5 bases and V 8 bases, and 2 bases lay outside the gene matches. Germline assignment: CDR1 LNHDA and CDR2 SQIVND (reference sequence). The CDR3 is 14 residues long. CDR3 residues: CASVGLAGDNEQFF. For the CDR3, the DNA is TGTGCCAGTGTGGGACTAGCGGGAGACAATGAGCAGTTCTTC.

The CDR3 sequence: CSADPALAGGGEQFF. The CDR3 DNA is TGCAGCGCTGACCCTGCCCTAGCGGGAGGGGGTGAGCAGTTCTTC. The chain carries TRBV29-1 and TRBJ2-1; 12 bases agree with TRBD2. With 7 bases clipped from V and 9 bases from J, the junction kept 13 bases outside the gene matches. The CDR3 length is 15 residues. Germline loops: CDR1 SQVTM, CDR2 ANQGSEA.

The genes are TRBV7-2 and TRBJ1-2; D might be TRBD1 (5 bases). V was clipped by 6 bases and J by 5 bases, with 19 bases between them. Per germline, CDR1 SGHTA and CDR2 FQGNSA. The CDR3 loop spans 15 amino acids. The CDR3 DNA is TGTGCCAGCAGTAACCGCGGGGGAAATCGGTATGGCTACACCTTC. This sequence encodes CASSNRGGNRYGYTF. Full variable domain (missing parts from reference TRBV7-2 and TRBJ1-2): GAGVSQSPSNKVTEKGKDVELRCDPISGHTALYWYRQSLGQGLEFLIYFQGNSAPDKSGLPSDRFSAERTGGSVSTLTIQRTQQEDSAVYLCASSNRGGNRYGYTFGSGTRLTVV.

The chain employs TRBV18 and TRBJ2-5; 9 bases are a match to TRBD1. Germline trimming cut 3 bases from V and 5 bases from J; bases unmatched to any gene: 10. CDR1 is KGHSH, CDR2 LQKENI, per germline. The CDR3 is made up of 16 amino acids. For the CDR3, the DNA is TGTGCCAGCTCACCCCGTACAGGGGGCGCGGAGGAGACCCAGTACTTC. Protein sequence: CASSPRTGGAEETQYF.

The chain uses TRBV11-1 and TRBJ2-7; TRBD1 aligns across 7 bases. The trim removed 2 bases at V and 3 bases at J, leaving 10 bases unmatched. The germline gives CDR1 SGHAT, CDR2 FQDESV (reference sequence). The CDR3 consists of 16 residues. The CDR3 spells CASSLPEGQARYEQYF. As DNA, the CDR3 is TGTGCCAGCAGCTTACCGGAAGGACAGGCCCGCTACGAGCAGTACTTC.

V and J are TRBV19 and TRBJ2-5; D remains unclear. The CDR3 has 12 amino acids. The V end was cut by 3 bases, the J end by 1 base, with 3 bases between. CDR1 is LNHDA, CDR2 SQIVND, per germline (reference sequence). CDR3 loop: CASSIGQETQYF. DNA for the CDR3: TGTGCCAGTAGTATCGGCCAAGAGACCCAGTACTTC.

This chain joins TRBV18 and TRBJ2-3, with 9 bases that match TRBD2. Germline CDR1 and CDR2: KGHSH and LQKENI. V was clipped by 1 base and J by 4 bases; unmatched bases: 6. This CDR3 contains 16 residues. In DNA, the CDR3 is TGTGCCAGCTCACCACTCGAGCGGGGGGCGTCAGATACGCAGTATTTT. Translated, it gives CASSPLERGASDTQYF.

The chain joins TRBV5-1 to TRBJ1-1; a weak D match, TRBD1 (5 bases). Germline V gives CDR1 SGHRS, CDR2 YFSETQ. Trimming removed 4 bases at V and 0 bases at J, with 10 bases between. This CDR3 is built from 14 residues. CDR3 in DNA: TGCGCCAGCAGCACTGGAGGGGTGAACACTGAAGCTTTCTTT. This codes for CASSTGGVNTEAFF.

The J gene is TRBJ1-1, the V gene TRBV7-9, with 12 bases matching TRBD1. Trimming at V came to 3 bases and at J to 0 bases, leaving 5 bases not matched to a gene. Germline V gene lookup returns CDR1 SEHNR and CDR2 FQNEAQ (reference sequence). CDR3 length: 17 residues. The CDR3 nucleotides are TGTGCCAGCAGCTTGGGACAGGGGGCAGGGGTGAACACTGAAGCTTTCTTT. Protein sequence: CASSLGQGAGVNTEAFF.

Points on this clone: This may be a read error, as it is one base from a much larger clone. The chain has TRBV7-9 and TRBJ1-1, with 7 bases aligning to TRBD1. CDR3 length: 14 amino acids. CDR1 SEHNR and CDR2 FQNEAQ come from the germline V gene (reference sequence). The V segment lost 5 bases and the J segment 0 bases; nucleotides outside the gene matches: 3. In DNA, the CDR3 is TGTGCCAGCAGCGCGGGACAGATGAACACTGAAGCTTTCTTT. Amino acids: CASSAGQMNTEAFF.

This chain links TRBV9 with TRBJ1-4, with D unresolved. The CDR3 runs to 15 residues. Deletions cut 3 bases from V and 5 bases from J, with 14 bases between. CDR1 SGDLS and CDR2 YYNGEE come from the germline V gene. The DNA of the CDR3 is TGTGCCAGCAGCGCCCCGGGAGGAAGGAATGAAAAACTGTTTTTT. It encodes CASSAPGGRNEKLFF. Drawing the rest from reference TRBV9 and TRBJ1-4, the complete variable domain is DSGVTQTPKHLITATGQRVTLRCSPRSGDLSVYWYQQSLDQGLQFLIQYYNGEERAKGNILERFSAQQFPDLHSELNLSSLELGDSALYFCASSAPGGRNEKLFFGSGTQLSVL.

This sequence joins TRBV2 and TRBJ2-7, with D perhaps matching TRBD1 (5 bases). The CDR3 consists of 17 residues. V was clipped by 2 bases and J by 0 bases, with 17 bases between them. The germline gives CDR1 SNHLY, CDR2 FYNNEI. CDR3: CASSESVTGRTSYEQYF. The CDR3 DNA sequence: TGTGCCAGCAGTGAAAGTGTCACAGGTAGGACCTCCTACGAGCAGTACTTC. Full variable domain (outside the CDR3, taken from reference TRBV2 and TRBJ2-7): EPEVTQTPSHQVTQMGQEVILRCVPISNHLYFYWYRQILGQKVEFLVSFYNNEISEKSEIFDDQFSVERPDGSNFTLKIRSTKLEDSAMYFCASSESVTGRTSYEQYFGPGTRLTVT.

This clone appeared a single time. The V gene is TRBV11-3, the J gene TRBJ1-6, with D possibly being TRBD1 (5 bases). Trimming stripped 4 bases from V and 6 bases from J, with 16 bases between. Looked up from germline, CDR1 is SGHNT and CDR2 is YENEEA. The CDR3 covers 16 residues. The CDR3 sequence: CASSSPSGIGNSPLHF. In nucleotides, the CDR3 is TGTGCCAGCAGCTCTCCTTCAGGGATAGGTAATTCACCCCTCCACTTT.

The V and J genes are TRBV6-5 and TRBJ1-4, with unresolved D. The ends were cut back, 6 bases at V and 8 bases at J, with 19 bases in the middle. The germline gives CDR1 MNHEY, CDR2 SVGAGI. This CDR3 region has 15 residues. The CDR3 loop reads CASRVPTWAQEKLFF. The CDR3 DNA reads TGTGCCAGCAGAGTCCCGACGTGGGCCCAAGAAAAACTGTTTTTT.

This clone has a single count. The J gene is TRBJ2-7, the V gene TRBV7-8, with D perhaps matching TRBD2 (6 bases). From germline, CDR1 is SGHVS and CDR2 FQNEAQ. The CDR3 covers 14 residues. The V gene lost 2 bases and the J gene lost 4 bases, with 12 bases spanning the gap. As DNA, the CDR3 is TGTGCCAGCAGCTTATCTTCCGGGACTTACGAGCAGTACTTC. Amino acid sequence: CASSLSSGTYEQYF.

This clone appeared many times. The V gene is TRBV6-5, the J gene TRBJ1-1; possible D gene TRBD1, 5 bases. CDR1 MNHEY and CDR2 SVGAGI come from the germline V gene. V gave up 0 bases and J gave up 0 bases, with 8 bases separating them. The CDR3 consists of 15 residues. CDR3 protein: CASSYSRGMNTEAFF. CDR3 DNA sequence: TGTGCCAGCAGTTACTCGCGGGGCATGAACACTGAAGCTTTCTTT.

This chain joins TRBV15 and TRBJ2-1; 10 nucleotides line up with TRBD2. V lost 8 bases and J lost 7; bases outside the gene matches: 8. Germline V gene sequence: CDR1 LNHNV, CDR2 YYDKDF (reference sequence). The CDR3 consists of 14 residues. The CDR3 DNA follows: TGTGCCACCTCCAGCGGGAGGGCCGTGAATGAGCAGTTCTTC. Translated: CATSSGRAVNEQFF.

The V and J genes are TRBV15 and TRBJ2-7; 15 nucleotides line up with TRBD2. Germline values: CDR1 LNHNV, CDR2 YYDKDF (reference sequence). J gave up 3 bases and V 3 bases, and 3 bases lay outside the gene matches. CDR3 length equals 16 residues. CDR3 region: CATSRGGLAGGYEQYF. CDR3 DNA sequence: TGTGCCACCAGCAGGGGGGGACTAGCGGGAGGCTACGAGCAGTACTTC.

The chain recombines TRBV19 with TRBJ2-7; 10 bases are a match to TRBD1. CDR1 and CDR2 from the germline V gene are LNHDA and SQIVND (reference sequence). J gave up 5 bases and V 6 bases, and 4 bases lay outside the gene matches. This CDR3 region has 13 residues. The CDR3 region has the DNA TGTGCCAGTAGAGGGGACAGGGGACACGAGCAGTACTTC. Residues: CASRGDRGHEQYF.

The chain employs TRBV11-3 and TRBJ2-7; 7 bases match TRBD1. With 1 base clipped from V and 0 bases from J, the junction kept 6 bases outside the gene matches. The germline V gene encodes CDR1 SGHNT and CDR2 YENEEA. This CDR3 is 16 amino acids long. The CDR3 protein is CASSLGGQVSSYEQYF. In DNA, the CDR3 is TGTGCCAGCAGCTTAGGAGGACAGGTCAGCTCCTACGAGCAGTACTTC.

V usage is TRBV2 and J usage is TRBJ2-7; D is perhaps TRBD2 (6 bases). V lost 4 bases to trimming and J lost 2 bases, with 12 bases between them. The CDR3 is 14 amino acids. Germline CDR1 and CDR2: SNHLY and FYNNEI. CDR3 nucleotide sequence: TGTGCCAGCAGTGGCCCTGGAGGGACCTACGAGCAGTACTTC. This translates into CASSGPGGTYEQYF. The full variable domain, its missing parts supplied by reference TRBV2 and TRBJ2-7, is EPEVTQTPSHQVTQMGQEVILRCVPISNHLYFYWYRQILGQKVEFLVSFYNNEISEKSEIFDDQFSVERPDGSNFTLKIRSTKLEDSAMYFCASSGPGGTYEQYFGPGTRLTVT.

Only one count was recorded for this clone. This chain connects TRBV6-5 to TRBJ1-1; D remains ambiguous. CDR3 length: 14 residues. V was pared by 4 bases and J by 1 base, with 10 bases between. Germline V gene sequence: CDR1 MNHEY, CDR2 SVGAGI. The CDR3 DNA reads TGTGCCAGCAGTTGGGCATACGGGAACACTGAAGCTTTCTTT. Encoded protein: CASSWAYGNTEAFF.

The chain links TRBV2 to TRBJ1-2; D unclear. In germline, CDR1 is SNHLY, CDR2 FYNNEI. V was trimmed by 2 bases and J by 3 bases, leaving 16 bases between them. The CDR3 is 16 residues long. The chain's CDR3 is CASSEFQASSDYGYTF. The CDR3 coding sequence is TGTGCCAGCAGTGAATTCCAAGCTTCAAGCGACTATGGCTACACCTTC.

This chain uses TRBV6-5 with TRBJ1-1; D is uncertain. The CDR3 runs to 15 residues. Germline V gives CDR1 MNHEY, CDR2 SVGAGI. The V end lost 1 base, the J end lost 0 bases, and 9 bases lay between the germline ends. The chain's CDR3 is CASSYFGGLNTEAFF. In DNA form, the CDR3 reads TGTGCCAGCAGTTACTTCGGCGGATTGAACACTGAAGCTTTCTTT.

V and J are TRBV20-1 and TRBJ1-1, with D possibly TRBD1 on 5 matching bases. V gave up 3 bases and J gave up 4 bases, with 12 bases separating them. The CDR3 has 13 amino acids. Per germline, CDR1 DFQATT and CDR2 SNEGSKA (reference sequence). The CDR3 DNA reads TGCAGTGCTAGTTGGCGGGGGGTCACTGAAGCTTTCTTT. Amino acids: CSASWRGVTEAFF.

The V gene is TRBV11-3, the J gene TRBJ2-3; 8 bases line up with TRBD1. The trim removed 3 bases at V and 0 bases at J, leaving 14 bases unmatched. CDR3 length: 19 amino acids. Per germline, CDR1 SGHNT and CDR2 YENEEA. The CDR3 loop reads CASSFATGVMVGSTDTQYF. For the CDR3, the DNA is TGTGCCAGCAGCTTTGCGACAGGGGTAATGGTGGGTAGCACAGATACGCAGTATTTT.